This T cell receptor beta chain was obtained from a study of T-cell memory formation after mild COVID-19. On the study more broadly: Each donor largely had its own TCR clusters. Points from the study as a whole: Of the contracting clones, CD4+ ones lay mainly in CM and EM, and CD8+ ones in EMRA.

One entry per CDR3 protein results from TCRdb running MiXCR on the 5' RACE reads. The sample holds hundreds of thousands of distinct CDR3 sequences; less than 25% are singletons and the top ten take about 8.7%. Notes on this clonotype: Its antigen remains unidentified.

Germline CDR1 and CDR2: MNHEY and SMNVEV (reference sequence). This CDR3 is 15 amino acids long. V lost 2 bases, J lost 4 bases, and 13 bases lay in between. The material sequenced was PBMCs or a T cell subset sorted from them (not recorded which). This TCR was sampled from an adult woman who had mild COVID-19 (a few samples of this study predate the infection). Cell type and time point are not known. This chain uses TRBV27 with TRBJ2-3; possible D gene TRBD2, 7 bases. The CDR3 DNA reads as TGTGCCAGCAGTTTAAGGGGGAGGGACGCAGATACGCAGTATTTT. Residues: CASSLRGRDADTQYF.